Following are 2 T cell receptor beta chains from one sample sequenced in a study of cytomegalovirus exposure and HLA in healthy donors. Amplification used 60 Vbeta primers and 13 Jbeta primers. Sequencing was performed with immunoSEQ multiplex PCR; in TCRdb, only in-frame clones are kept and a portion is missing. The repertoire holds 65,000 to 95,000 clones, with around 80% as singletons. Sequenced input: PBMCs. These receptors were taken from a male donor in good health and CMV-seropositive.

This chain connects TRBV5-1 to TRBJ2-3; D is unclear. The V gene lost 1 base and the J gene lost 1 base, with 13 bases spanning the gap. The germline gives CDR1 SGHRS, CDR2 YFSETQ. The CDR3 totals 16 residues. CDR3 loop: CASSLPTLIGTDTQYF. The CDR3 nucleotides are TGCGCCAGCAGCTTGCCCACCCTAATCGGCACAGATACGCAGTATTTT.

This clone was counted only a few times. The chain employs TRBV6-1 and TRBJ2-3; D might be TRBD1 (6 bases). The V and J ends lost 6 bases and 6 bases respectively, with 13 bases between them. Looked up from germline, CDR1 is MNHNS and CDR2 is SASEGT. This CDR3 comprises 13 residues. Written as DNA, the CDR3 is TGTGCCAGCAGCGACAGGTTCGACGATACGCAGTATTTT. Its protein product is CASSDRFDDTQYF.